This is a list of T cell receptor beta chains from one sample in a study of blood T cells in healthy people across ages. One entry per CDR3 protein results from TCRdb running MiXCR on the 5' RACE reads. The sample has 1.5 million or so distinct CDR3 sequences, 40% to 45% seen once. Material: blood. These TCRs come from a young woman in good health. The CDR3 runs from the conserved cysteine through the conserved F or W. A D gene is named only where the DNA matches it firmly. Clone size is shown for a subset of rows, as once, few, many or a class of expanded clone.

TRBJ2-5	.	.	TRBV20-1	TGCAGTGCTAGAAAACAAGGGGGAGAGACCCAGTACTTC	CSARKQGGETQYF
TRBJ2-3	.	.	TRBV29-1	TGCAGCGTCTCCCTTGGTCCAGATACGCAGTATTTT	CSVSLGPDTQYF
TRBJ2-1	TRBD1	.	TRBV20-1	TGCAGTGCTAGAAGTCAGGGGGCCGGGTTGGGATACAATGAGCAGTTCTTC	CSARSQGAGLGYNEQFF
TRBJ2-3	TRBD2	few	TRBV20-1	TGCAGTGCTTGGACTAGCGGGAGGGTCACAGATACGCAGTATTTT	CSAWTSGRVTDTQYF
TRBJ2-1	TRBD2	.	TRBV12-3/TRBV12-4	TGTGCCAGCAGTCGGTTAGCGGGGGGGACCTGGAATGAGCAGTTCTTC	CASSRLAGGTWNEQFF
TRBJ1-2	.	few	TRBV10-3	TGTGCCATCGGGCGGGAATCGAACTATGGCTACACCTTC	CAIGRESNYGYTF
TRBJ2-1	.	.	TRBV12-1	TGTGCCAGCAGCTTTTTTGGGCCCTTCAGGAATGAGCAGTTCTTC	CASSFFGPFRNEQFF
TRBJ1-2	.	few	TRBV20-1	TGCAGGGCGTCCGGCTACACCTTC	CRASGYTF
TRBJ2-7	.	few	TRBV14	TGTGCCAGCAGCCACAAGATAGGACCGGTTTACGAGCAGTACTTC	CASSHKIGPVYEQYF
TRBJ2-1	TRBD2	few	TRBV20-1	TGCAGTGCTAGAAACCCTTCTAGCGGGAGGCTTGAGCAGTTCTTC	CSARNPSSGRLEQFF
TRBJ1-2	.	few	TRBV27	TGTGCCAGCAGTTTTGTAGGGGGGCTTGGCTATGGCTACACCTTC	CASSFVGGLGYGYTF
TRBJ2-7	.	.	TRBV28	TGTGCCAGCAGTGGACAGCCTTACTACGAGCAGTACTTC	CASSGQPYYEQYF
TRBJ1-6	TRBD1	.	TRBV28	TGTGCCAGCATTCCTAACGGACAGGGGACTTATTCACCCCTCCACTTT	CASIPNGQGTYSPLHF
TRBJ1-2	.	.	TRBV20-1	TGCAGTGCTGTTGGGGGAATCGTTTTGGGCTACACCTTC	CSAVGGIVLGYTF
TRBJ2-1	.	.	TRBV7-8	TGTGCCAGCAGCTTACGAGGGACCCCACCCTATATGAGCTACAATGAGCAGTTCTTC	CASSLRGTPPYMSYNEQFF
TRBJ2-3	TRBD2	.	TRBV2	TGTGCCAGCATCTTAGGGCTAGCGGGGGGAGCAGATACGCAGTATTTT	CASILGLAGGADTQYF
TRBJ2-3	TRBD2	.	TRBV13	TGTGCCAGCAGTCTCCCCGGACTAGCAGATACGCAGTATTTT	CASSLPGLADTQYF
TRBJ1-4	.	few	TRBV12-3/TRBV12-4	TGTGCCAGCGGCTTCCCGGGCGCAACTAATGAAAAACTGTTTTTT	CASGFPGATNEKLFF
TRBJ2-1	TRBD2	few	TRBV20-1	TGCAGTGCTAACAGACTAGCGGTAGGCTCCTACAATGAGCAGTTCTTC	CSANRLAVGSYNEQFF
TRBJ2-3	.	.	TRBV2	TGTGCCAGCAGTGCGAACCCCACAGATACGCAGTATTTT	CASSANPTDTQYF
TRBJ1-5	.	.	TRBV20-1	TGCAGTGCTAGAAAGGCCTTGGGTGACAATCAGCCCCAGCATTTT	CSARKALGDNQPQHF
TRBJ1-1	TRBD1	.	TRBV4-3	TGCGCCAGCAGCCGGCAGGGGGCTTGGGGTAGTAGGGACACTGAAGCTTTCTTT	CASSRQGAWGSRDTEAFF
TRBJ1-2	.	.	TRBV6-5	TGTGGAACCAGGCGGGGCTATGGCTACACCTTC	CGTRRGYGYTF
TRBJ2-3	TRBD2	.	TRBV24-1	TGTGCCACCAGCAGCGGGAGTGGAACAGATACGCAGTATTTT	CATSSGSGTDTQYF
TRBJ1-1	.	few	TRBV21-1	TGTGCCAGCAGCCATCGGACAGGGTTGATAAACACTGAAGCTTTCTTT	CASSHRTGLINTEAFF
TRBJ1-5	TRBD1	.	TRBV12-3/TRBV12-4	TGTGCCAGCAGTGGGGACAGGGGATCGTTAATCAGCCCCCAGCATTTT	CASSGDRGSLISPQHF
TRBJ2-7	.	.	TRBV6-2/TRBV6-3	TGTGCCAGTAGTTACACTCAGGCAGTATCTGGAGTCTTCGAGCAGTACTTC	CASSYTQAVSGVFEQYF
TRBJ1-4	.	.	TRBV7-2	TGTGCCAGTAGCCCTGGCAGGCCAACTAATGAGAAACTGTTTTTT	CASSPGRPTNEKLFF
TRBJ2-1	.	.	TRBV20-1	TGCAGTAGCATAGCGACCGACAATGAGCAGTTCTTC	CSSIATDNEQFF
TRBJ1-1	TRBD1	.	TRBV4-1	TGCGCCAGCAGCCATGTCCCTGGACAGGGAGCTTTCTTT	CASSHVPGQGAFF
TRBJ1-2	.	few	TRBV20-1	TGCAGTGCTACCCTGGTCTATGGCTACACCTTC	CSATLVYGYTF
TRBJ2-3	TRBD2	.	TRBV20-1	TGCAGTGCTAGACTAGTTTGGACTAGCGGGGGGGAAATTGCAGATACGCAGTATTTT	CSARLVWTSGGEIADTQYF
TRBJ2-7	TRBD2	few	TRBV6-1	TGTGCCGCGGGGGGTGTTCATTCTTACGAGCAGTACTTC	CAAGGVHSYEQYF
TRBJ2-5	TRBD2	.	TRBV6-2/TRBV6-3	TGTGCCAGCAGTTTGCCCGGACTAGCGGTCCAAGAGACCCAGTACTTC	CASSLPGLAVQETQYF
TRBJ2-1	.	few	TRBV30	TGTGCCTGGAGTGTTTTGGGACGGGAGCAGTTCTTC	CAWSVLGREQFF
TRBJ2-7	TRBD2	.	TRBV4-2	TGTGCCAGCAGCCAAGATAAGGGGCGACTAGCGGGATCCTACGAGCAGTACTTC	CASSQDKGRLAGSYEQYF
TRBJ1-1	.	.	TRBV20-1	TGCAGTGCTACACCGAACACTGAAGCTTTCTTT	CSATPNTEAFF
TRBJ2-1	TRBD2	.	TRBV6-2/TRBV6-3	TGTGCCAGCAGTCCCGTGGGGGGGAATGAGCAGTTCTTC	CASSPVGGNEQFF
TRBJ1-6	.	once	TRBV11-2	TGTGCCAGCAGCCCTAGAACGGGACCACCTTCACCCCTCCACTTT	CASSPRTGPPSPLHF
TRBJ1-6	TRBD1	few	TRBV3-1	TGTGCCAGCAGCCGCGACAGGGTGGCTTACCCGGCCCTCCACTTT	CASSRDRVAYPALHF
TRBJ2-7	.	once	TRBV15	TGTGCCACCAGCAGAGCTTGGGGAGTCGGTTACGAGCAGTACTTC	CATSRAWGVGYEQYF
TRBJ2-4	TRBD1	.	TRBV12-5	TGTGCTAGTGGTTCCCTCCCTGGGTCAATAATACAGGGGAGAATGGAGGCCAAAAACATTCAGTACTTC	CASGSLPGSIIQGRMEAKNIQYF
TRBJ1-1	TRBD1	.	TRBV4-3	TGCGCCAGCAGCCAAGCGGTCAGGGGGCGGACTGAAGCTTTCTTT	CASSQAVRGRTEAFF
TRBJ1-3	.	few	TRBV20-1	TGCAGTGCTAGAGTGGGGGGAAACACCATATATTTT	CSARVGGNTIYF